The 24 T cell receptor beta chains below all came from one sample that was sequenced in a study of Graves' ophthalmopathy and Graves' hyperthyroidism. Using RNA transcripts, the TCR beta CDR3 regions were amplified. An opening RT-PCR round employed HTBI primers and preceded a second-round multiplex PCR. One entry per CDR3 protein, called by TCRdb with MiXCR from the multiplex PCR reads. The profile shows hundreds of thousands of distinct CDR3 sequences, under 50% of them singletons. The sequencing input was peripheral blood. Receptors were obtained from an adult man with Graves' ophthalmopathy.

A few counts support this clonotype. The chain employs TRBV6-4 and TRBJ2-7, with a tentative D call TRBD2 (6 bases). The length of the CDR3 is 14 residues. The V gene lost 5 bases and the J gene lost 2 bases, with 13 bases spanning the gap. Germline V gene data show CDR1 as MRHNA and CDR2 as SNTAGT. CDR3 amino acids: CASSRRLGTYEQYF. Here the CDR3 DNA reads TGTGCCAGCAGTAGACGACTAGGGACCTACGAGCAGTACTTC.

This clonotype was seen only a few times. V and J are TRBV7-3 and TRBJ2-5; 11 bases match TRBD1. The CDR3 length is 16 residues. V dropped 5 bases and J dropped 4; count of bases not matched to a gene: 9. Germline CDR1 is SGHTA and CDR2 is FQGTGA. The CDR3 here is CASSPRTGGIVETQYF. In DNA form, the CDR3 reads TGTGCCAGCAGCCCACGGACAGGGGGCATCGTAGAGACCCAGTACTTC.

Many counts were recorded for this clonotype. The chain links TRBV10-3 to TRBJ2-7; D is perhaps TRBD1 or TRBD2 (5 bases each). With 7 bases removed from V and 3 bases from J, the gap between germline ends came to 16 bases. Germline V gene data show CDR1 as ENHRY and CDR2 as SYGVKD. The CDR3 covers 14 residues. CDR3 nucleotides: TGTGCCATCACTAGATCTGGGGGAAACTACGAGCAGTACTTC. Encoded protein: CAITRSGGNYEQYF.

Comment on this clonotype: The junction and the germline gene differ at one end; a read error may be behind it. The gene calls are TRBV7-2 and TRBJ2-5; 7 bases are shared with TRBD1. This CDR3 is 13 amino acids long. Looked up from germline, CDR1 is SGHTA and CDR2 is FQGNSA. CDR3 protein: CASSTGVRETKYF. Written as DNA, the CDR3 is TGTGCCAGCAGTACAGGGGTGCGTGAGACCAAGTACTTC.

For this clonotype: The DNA is left out, because the CDR3 cannot be placed on it with certainty; the CDR3 is given as TCRdb lists it. The rearrangement uses TRBV25-1 and TRBJ2-7. The CDR3 sequence runs 16 residues, both termini included. CDR1 is MGHDK, CDR2 SYGVNS, per germline. The CDR3 protein is CACSARGAGVTYEQYF.

This chain uses TRBV4-3 with TRBJ2-7, with TRBD2 identical over 11 bases. CDR1 is LGHNA, CDR2 YSLEER, per germline. The CDR3 is 16 amino acids. Trimming at V came to 1 base and at J to 3 bases, leaving 5 bases not matched to a gene. CDR3 nucleotide sequence: TGCGCCAGCAGCCAAGCACTAGCGGGGGCCCACTACGAGCAGTACTTC. Translation: CASSQALAGAHYEQYF.

This clonotype was seen repeatedly, ten times or more. The chain recombines TRBV7-6 with TRBJ2-5, with a possible D match to TRBD1 (6 bases). CDR3 length: 14 residues. CDR1 is SGHVS, CDR2 FNYEAQ, per germline. Trimming pared 5 bases from V and 1 base from J, leaving 11 bases between. CDR3 amino acids: CASSPDRIQETQYF. The CDR3 coding sequence is TGTGCCAGCAGCCCTGACAGGATCCAAGAGACCCAGTACTTC. The variable domain in full, with the rest retrieved from reference TRBV7-6 and TRBJ2-5, is GAGVSQSPRYKVTKRGQDVALRCDPISGHVSLYWYRQALGQGPEFLTYFNYEAQQDKSGLPNDRFSAERPEGSISTLTIQRTEQRDSAMYRCASSPDRIQETQYFGPGTRLLVL.

The CDR3 nucleotides are TGTGCTAGCCAGACGGGGGGCACAGATACGCAGTATTTT. Its protein is CASQTGGTDTQYF. The chain is built from TRBV19 and TRBJ2-3, with a possible D match to TRBD2 (6 bases). This CDR3 contains 13 residues. CDR1 and CDR2 (germline): LNHDA, SQIVND (reference sequence).

The rearrangement uses TRBV2 and TRBJ2-5; 7 bases align to TRBD1. Germline trimming cut 3 bases from V and 4 bases from J; bases unmatched to any gene: 11. This CDR3 is 16 amino acids long. Germline V gene sequence: CDR1 SNHLY, CDR2 FYNNEI. The CDR3 here is CASSETGLGWGETQYF. CDR3 nucleotide sequence: TGTGCCAGCAGTGAGACAGGGTTGGGGTGGGGAGAGACCCAGTACTTC. Looking up the rest from reference TRBV2 and TRBJ2-5 gives the full variable domain: EPEVTQTPSHQVTQMGQEVILRCVPISNHLYFYWYRQILGQKVEFLVSFYNNEISEKSEIFDDQFSVERPDGSNFTLKIRSTKLEDSAMYFCASSETGLGWGETQYFGPGTRLLVL.

This clonotype appeared many times. The chain recombines TRBV2 with TRBJ1-2, with D unresolved. The germline CDR1 and CDR2 sequences are SNHLY and FYNNEI. The CDR3 covers 16 residues. V shed 4 bases and J shed 0 bases, with 15 bases lying between them. The CDR3, as DNA: TGTGCCAGCAGTGGGGAGGAATTAAAAGCTAACTATGGCTACACCTTC. Protein: CASSGEELKANYGYTF.

The chain uses TRBV6-6 and TRBJ2-7; no clear D. This CDR3 spans 12 amino acids. The V and J ends lost 5 bases and 4 bases respectively, with 9 bases between them. The germline V gene encodes CDR1 MNHNY and CDR2 SVGAGI (reference sequence). CDR3 sequence reads: CASSPDAYEQYF. CDR3 nucleotides: TGTGCCAGCAGTCCGGACGCATACGAGCAGTACTTC.

The rearrangement joins TRBV14 to TRBJ2-7; TRBD1 matches 7 bases. Germline assignment: CDR1 SGHDN and CDR2 FVKESK. V trimming: 4 bases; J trimming: 7 bases; junction bases outside the gene matches: 7. The CDR3 is 13 amino acids. The CDR3 region is CASSLSRGREQYF. In DNA form, the CDR3 reads TGTGCCAGCAGCCTTAGTAGGGGGCGGGAGCAGTACTTC.

This clonotype was detected many times. As DNA, the CDR3 is TGTGCCAGCAGCTTACTCCCGATGGACAGGGGGCCCTACGAGCAGTACTTC. Protein: CASSLLPMDRGPYEQYF. The gene calls are TRBV7-9 and TRBJ2-7; 11 bases align to TRBD1. Germline V gives CDR1 SEHNR, CDR2 FQNEAQ (reference sequence). V lost 2 bases and J lost 2; bases outside the gene matches: 8. This CDR3 is built from 17 residues.

This clonotype has only one observation. The chain has TRBV10-3 and TRBJ1-2; D not certain. V shed 0 bases and J shed 0 bases, with 2 bases lying between them. The CDR3 runs 13 residues. Germline V lookup: CDR1 ENHRY, CDR2 SYGVKD. CDR3 in amino acids: CAISESTNYGYTF. The DNA of the CDR3 is TGTGCCATCAGTGAGTCGACTAACTATGGCTACACCTTC.

For this clonotype: Since a much larger clone is just one base distant, this may be a read error. This sequence joins TRBV5-4 and TRBJ2-7; 9 bases agree with TRBD1. CDR3 length equals 14 residues. The ends lost 4 bases at V and 3 bases at J; junction bases unmatched: 5. CDR1 is SGHNT, CDR2 YYREEE, per germline (reference sequence). The CDR3: CASSGRDRVYEQYF. The CDR3 region has the DNA TGTGCCAGCAGCGGCCGGGACAGGGTCTACGAGCAGTACTTC.

CDR3 protein: CASSESGGARDGYTF. In DNA, the CDR3 is TGCGCCAGCAGCGAATCAGGGGGCGCGCGTGATGGCTACACCTTC. The V and J genes are TRBV5-1 and TRBJ1-2, with 8 bases identical to TRBD1. CDR1 is SGHRS, CDR2 YFSETQ, per germline. V dropped 4 bases and J dropped 6; count of bases not matched to a gene: 11. The CDR3 is 15 amino acids.

The chain combines TRBV11-2 with TRBJ2-1; TRBD1 might be the D (6 bases). V was trimmed by 6 bases and J by 4 bases, leaving 16 bases between them. CDR1 and CDR2 (germline): SGHAT, FQNNGV. This CDR3 comprises 15 residues. The CDR3 loop reads CASRLKQGSYNEQFF. CDR3 DNA: TGTGCCAGCAGGCTAAAACAGGGTTCGTACAATGAGCAGTTCTTC.

This clonotype was counted only a few times. The chain is built from TRBV12-3 or TRBV12-4 and TRBJ1-3; D may be TRBD1 (6 bases). The V gene lost 2 bases and the J gene lost 0 bases, with 17 bases spanning the gap. This CDR3 contains 18 residues. This chain's CDR3 is CASSLFVGDTRSGNTIYF. In nucleotides, the CDR3 is TGTGCCAGCAGTTTATTCGTAGGGGACACCCGCTCTGGAAACACCATATATTTT.

Points on this clonotype: Given a much more abundant clone one base away, this may be a read error. The chain couples TRBV19 to TRBJ1-4; possible D gene TRBD1, 5 bases. The CDR3 is 15 residues long. With 2 bases removed from V and 7 bases from J, the gap between germline ends came to 14 bases. Germline V CDR1 and CDR2: LNHDA, SQIVND (reference sequence). The CDR3 loop reads CASSIPTGGGEKLFF. For the CDR3, the DNA is TGTGCCAGTAGTATACCCACCGGGGGAGGTGAAAAACTGTTTTTT.

The chain joins TRBV19 to TRBJ2-5; D might be TRBD1 or TRBD2, each matching 5 bases. The CDR3 spans 15 residues. The germline V gene encodes CDR1 LNHDA and CDR2 SQIVND (reference sequence). Trimming removed 3 bases from V and 2 bases from J, with 13 bases in between. The CDR3 here is CASSIGRGAQETQYF. CDR3 nucleotides: TGTGCCAGTAGTATCGGGCGAGGGGCTCAAGAGACCCAGTACTTC.

The V gene is TRBV5-4, the J gene TRBJ2-7; 8 positions agree with TRBD2. The germline V gene encodes CDR1 SGHNT and CDR2 YYREEE (reference sequence). The CDR3 runs to 16 residues. V trimming: 2 bases; J trimming: 2 bases; junction bases outside the gene matches: 9. As DNA, the CDR3 is TGTGCCAGCAGCTTACTCAGCGGGGGTAGGGCCTACGAGCAGTACTTC. Its protein product is CASSLLSGGRAYEQYF.

Worth noting for this clonotype: This sequence may be a read error, since a much larger clone differs from it by one base. This chain links TRBV19 with TRBJ1-2; D is unclear. Germline V CDR1 and CDR2: LNHDA, SQIVND (reference sequence). This CDR3 comprises 14 residues. CDR3 sequence: CVSSMAATRYGYTF. Here the CDR3 DNA reads TGTGTCAGTAGTATGGCGGCTACACGCTATGGCTACACCTTC.

Comments on this clonotype: Just one base apart from a much larger clone, this may be a read error. V is TRBV19 and J is TRBJ1-1; 9 bases agree with TRBD1. Germline CDR1 reads LNHDA; CDR2 reads SQIVND (reference sequence). V was pared by 6 bases and J by 7 bases, with 6 bases of the junction left unmatched. This CDR3 has 13 amino acids. CDR3 residues: CASSPQGAGEAFF. The DNA of the CDR3 is TGTGCCAGTAGCCCACAGGGGGCTGGTGAAGCTTTCTTT.

This clonotype was counted ten times or more. The chain carries TRBV7-9 and TRBJ1-3; 9 bases map to TRBD1. Germline CDR1 SEHNR, CDR2 FQNEAQ (reference sequence). The CDR3 covers 15 residues. V shed 6 bases, J shed 5 bases, and the junction held 8 bases outside the gene matches. The CDR3 here is CASSWTGARRNTIYF. CDR3 sequence (DNA): TGTGCCAGCAGTTGGACAGGGGCTCGGAGAAACACCATATATTTT.